The sequence of this T cell receptor (beta chain) was determined in a study of cytomegalovirus exposure and HLA in healthy donors. Study-level information: Earlier sequencing of about 179 million T cells yielded 100 million to 140 million unique TCR beta sequences.

In germline, CDR1 is SEHNR, CDR2 FQNEAQ (reference sequence). The CDR3 spans 13 residues. Trimming shortened V by 1 base and J by 4 bases, and 5 bases separated the two germline ends. PCR primers comprised 60 Vbeta and 13 Jbeta primers. Profiling relied on immunoSEQ multiplex PCR, and the TCRdb table lists in-frame clones only, not all of them. The sample includes under 200,000 clones, about 70% of them seen just once. The TCR originated in a woman aged 25-40 years in good health and CMV-seronegative. Sequenced input: PBMCs. J is TRBJ1-3 and V is TRBV7-9; D call uncertain. Here the CDR3 DNA reads TGTGCCAGCAGCTTAGTCGTGGGAAACACCATATATTTT. It specifies CASSLVVGNTIYF.